The source of this T cell receptor (beta chain) is a study of cytomegalovirus exposure and HLA in healthy donors. Study-wide points: Another analysis was done later, and it associated fewer than 20,000 TCR beta sequences with HLA alleles at 0.05 false discovery rate. Per published reports, the classifier diagnosed cytomegalovirus status with high specificity and sensitivity. Further analysis, carried out later, found HLA-associated TCR beta chains more clonally expanded than equally common other chains. Only CMV serostatus was available as immune exposure information.

A remark on this clone: Its target is not known.

The PCR employed 60 Vbeta primers together with 13 Jbeta primers. Profiling relied on immunoSEQ multiplex PCR, and the TCRdb table lists in-frame clones only, not all of them. The repertoire table contains roughly 78,000 clones. The ends were cut back, 0 bases at V and 6 bases at J, with 11 bases in the middle. The germline V gene has CDR1 MRHNA and CDR2 SNTAGT. The CDR3 is 14 amino acids. The source of this sequence is a boy between 10 and 17 years old in good health and CMV-seronegative. The sequenced sample consisted of PBMCs. The V gene is TRBV6-4, the J gene TRBJ1-1; D unresolved. The CDR3 DNA reads TGTGCCAGCAGTGACTCACCGGGAACCGCTGAAGCTTTCTTT. Its translation: CASSDSPGTAEAFF.